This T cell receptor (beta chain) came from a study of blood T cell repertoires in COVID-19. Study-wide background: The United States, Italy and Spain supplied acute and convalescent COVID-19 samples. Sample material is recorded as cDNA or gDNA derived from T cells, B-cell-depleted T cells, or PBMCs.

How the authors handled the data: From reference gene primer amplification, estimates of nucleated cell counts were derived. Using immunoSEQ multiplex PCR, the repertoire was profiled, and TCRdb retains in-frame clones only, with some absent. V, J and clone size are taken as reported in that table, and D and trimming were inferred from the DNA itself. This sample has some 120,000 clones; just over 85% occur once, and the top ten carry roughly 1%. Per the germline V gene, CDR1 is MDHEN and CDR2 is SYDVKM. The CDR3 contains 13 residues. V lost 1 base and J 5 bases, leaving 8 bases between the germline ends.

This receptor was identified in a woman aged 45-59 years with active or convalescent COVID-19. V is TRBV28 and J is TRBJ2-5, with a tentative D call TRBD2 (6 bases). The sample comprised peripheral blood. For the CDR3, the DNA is TGTGCCAGCAGTTTATTGGGGGGTGAGACCCAGTACTTC. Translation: CASSLLGGETQYF.